By share, the clone carrying this T cell receptor (beta chain) counts as medium-sized. Its antigen is currently unknown. The same CDR3 arises from other DNA sequences in this sample as well. This record comes from a study of shared clonotypes between healthy human individuals. Study results and caveats: Tissues were not sampled, only blood, and their repertoires likely differ.

Each unsorted PBMC replicate got 300 ng genomic DNA, roughly 30,000 genomes. Clones were read by immunoSEQ multiplex PCR, and TCRdb kept only the in-frame ones, dropping some. Counted here are some 450,000 clones, roughly three quarters occurring once; the ten biggest clones make up around 12%. The TCR comes from a woman in her thirties or forties in good health. Some clones in this sample may be carry-over from other donors' samples. Sequences were obtained from PBMCs.

The CDR3 DNA sequence: TGTGCCAGCTCACCACTGTCAGACGCTAACTATGGCTACACCTTC. This gives the protein CASSPLSDANYGYTF. This chain connects TRBV18 to TRBJ1-2; no firm D call. V was pared by 1 base and J by 0 bases, with 9 bases between. Germline V gene data show CDR1 as KGHSH and CDR2 as LQKENI. The CDR3 is 15 residues long.